This passage covers 17 T cell receptor beta chains from one sample sequenced in a study of T-cell reconstitution after alpha-beta-depleted transplantation in children. Library preparation (for TCRbeta) was performed with unique molecular identifiers. TCRdb called the PCR reads again in MiXCR, with one record for every CDR3 protein. The table lists about 220,000 distinct CDR3 sequences, about 15% of them singletons. Material: PBMCs, mostly from graft donor cells, obtained 360 days after TCRalphabeta/CD19-depleted stem cell transplant. All receptors derive from a male patient between 2 and 15 years old who had a stem cell transplant for acute lymphoblastic leukemia, so the T cells may come from the graft donor.

V usage is TRBV6-2 or TRBV6-3 and J usage is TRBJ2-7; 9 bases are a match to TRBD1. The CDR3 totals 15 residues. CDR1 is MNHEY, CDR2 SVGEGT, per germline. J gave up 5 bases and V 4 bases, and 9 bases lay outside the gene matches. The CDR3 sequence is CASSSRRQGGNEQYF. In DNA form, the CDR3 reads TGTGCCAGCAGTTCCCGACGACAGGGGGGCAACGAGCAGTACTTC.

This clonotype was found a few times. The chain uses TRBV30 and TRBJ2-5, with TRBD2 as a possible D gene (6 bases). V dropped 2 bases and J dropped 2 bases, with 9 bases sitting between them. CDR3 length: 13 residues. Per germline, CDR1 GTSNPN and CDR2 SVGIG (reference sequence). The CDR3 loop reads CAWSYSGQETQYF. The CDR3 DNA reads as TGTGCCTGGAGTTACAGCGGGCAAGAGACCCAGTACTTC.

The chain employs TRBV4-2 and TRBJ2-1; 10 bases are a match to TRBD2. From germline, CDR1 is LGHNA and CDR2 YNFKEQ. Trimming removed 0 bases from V and 0 bases from J; junction bases left unmatched: 2. The CDR3 consists of 17 residues. DNA of the CDR3: TGTGCCAGCAGCCAAGAACCTAGCGGGAGCTCCTACAATGAGCAGTTCTTC. This codes for CASSQEPSGSSYNEQFF.

The V call is TRBV7-6, the J call TRBJ2-1, with 7 bases lining up with TRBD1. This CDR3 spans 16 amino acids. Losses at the gene ends were 5 bases for V and 2 bases for J; bases not matched to a gene: 9. Per germline, CDR1 SGHVS and CDR2 FNYEAQ. CDR3 protein: CASSLRTGFTYNEQFF. CDR3 bases: TGTGCCAGCAGCCTCAGGACAGGCTTTACCTACAATGAGCAGTTCTTC.

The chain recombines TRBV7-2 with TRBJ2-7; weak D call: TRBD1 (6 bases). Germline CDR1 reads SGHTA; CDR2 reads FQGNSA. V lost 5 bases to trimming and J lost 12 bases, with 17 bases between them. The CDR3 is 12 residues long. The CDR3 nucleotides read TGTGCCAGCAGCCAAACAGGGCGAGTTTTGTACTTC. Amino acids: CASSQTGRVLYF.

Only a few counts were recorded for this clonotype. The genes are TRBV5-1 and TRBJ2-2; 8 positions match TRBD2. This CDR3 is 14 amino acids long. The germline CDR1 and CDR2 sequences are SGHRS and YFSETQ. V dropped 4 bases and J dropped 6; count of bases not matched to a gene: 5. The CDR3 DNA sequence: TGCGCCAGCAGCCCGGGGGGGCTGGCCGGGGAGCTGTTTTTT. It codes for CASSPGGLAGELFF.

The J gene is TRBJ1-2, the V gene TRBV13, with D possibly TRBD1 on 5 matching bases. V was clipped by 8 bases and J by 8 bases, with 12 bases between them. CDR1 and CDR2 from the germline V gene are PRHDT and FYEKMQ (reference sequence). This CDR3 spans 11 amino acids. CDR3: CASGTGGGYTF. The CDR3 nucleotides are TGTGCCAGCGGCACGGGGGGAGGCTACACCTTC. Filled out from reference TRBV13 and TRBJ1-2, the complete variable domain reads AAGVIQSPRHLIKEKRETATLKCYPIPRHDTVYWYQQGPGQDPQFLISFYEKMQSDKGSIPDRFSAQQFSDYHSELNMSSLELGDSALYFCASGTGGGYTFGSGTRLTVV.

The table lists this clonotype with a few counts. This chain uses TRBV7-8 with TRBJ1-5, with a weak D call TRBD1 (5 bases). CDR3 length: 17 amino acids. Looked up from germline, CDR1 is SGHVS and CDR2 is FQNEAQ. The germline V and J ends were trimmed by 5 bases and 5 bases, with 22 bases remaining between them. The CDR3 sequence is CASSEGRYKGADQPQHF. In DNA, the CDR3 is TGTGCCAGCAGCGAGGGGCGGTATAAGGGAGCAGATCAGCCCCAGCATTTT.

The sample holds one count of this clonotype. This sequence joins TRBV30 and TRBJ1-4; 11 bases agree with TRBD1. Germline V gene sequence: CDR1 GTSNPN, CDR2 SVGIG (reference sequence). Trimming cost V 2 bases and J 6 bases; bases outside gene matches: 8. This CDR3 contains 16 residues. CDR3 amino acids: CAWSPGQGARYEKLFF. The CDR3 nucleotides are TGTGCCTGGAGTCCCGGACAGGGGGCGAGGTATGAAAAACTGTTTTTT.

In this sample, this clonotype turned up many times. A single base separates this from a much larger clone, so it may be a read error. The J gene is TRBJ1-1, the V gene TRBV27; 9 bases agree with TRBD1. This CDR3 contains 14 residues. Germline V gene sequence: CDR1 MNHEY, CDR2 SMNVEV (reference sequence). Trimming took 2 bases from V and 4 from J; bases not matched to a gene: 2. The CDR3 coding sequence is TGTGCCAGCAGTTTACAGACAGGGGGCACTGAAGCTTTCTTT. Protein product: CASSLQTGGTEAFF.

This clonotype showed up just a few times. The gene calls are TRBV20-1 and TRBJ2-1; 7 nucleotides agree with TRBD2. Looked up from germline, CDR1 is DFQATT and CDR2 is SNEGSKA (reference sequence). The CDR3 loop spans 14 amino acids. With V trimmed by 3 bases and J by 3 bases, 5 bases remained unmatched. CDR3 protein: CSASKRTSYNEQFF. DNA for the CDR3: TGCAGTGCTAGTAAACGGACTAGCTACAATGAGCAGTTCTTC.

This clonotype has at least ten counts. The CDR3 DNA sequence: TGCAGTGCTAGAGGAGGGACAGGGGTGACTAATGAAAAACTGTTTTTT. This codes for CSARGGTGVTNEKLFF. The rearrangement joins TRBV20-1 to TRBJ1-4; 10 nucleotides match TRBD1. Germline V gene sequence: CDR1 DFQATT, CDR2 SNEGSKA (reference sequence). V trimming: 1 base; J trimming: 2 bases; junction bases outside the gene matches: 4. CDR3 size: 16 residues.

This clonotype was detected many times. J is TRBJ1-2 and V is TRBV28, with D possibly matching TRBD1 (6 bases). V lost 10 bases, J lost 1 base, and 19 bases lay in between. The CDR3 consists of 15 residues. Germline CDR1 is MDHEN and CDR2 is SYDVKM. The CDR3 sequence is CATSFGGGDNYGYTF. CDR3 in DNA: TGTGCCACGAGTTTCGGCGGGGGCGATAACTATGGCTACACCTTC.

In its sample, this clonotype was seen a few times. J is TRBJ2-7 and V is TRBV29-1; TRBD1 matches 8 bases. The CDR3 is made up of 12 amino acids. Trimming cost V 5 bases and J 4 bases; bases outside gene matches: 4. Germline CDR1 reads SQVTM; CDR2 reads ANQGSEA. The CDR3 DNA reads as TGCAGCGTTAAGGACAGGGAATACGAGCAGTACTTC. It specifies CSVKDREYEQYF.

In its sample, this clonotype was seen a few times. The rearrangement links TRBV7-2 to TRBJ2-2; a weak D match, TRBD1 (6 bases). Trimming cost V 3 bases and J 6 bases, with 8 bases left between them. The germline gives CDR1 SGHTA, CDR2 FQGNSA. CDR3 size: 13 residues. This chain's CDR3 is CASSLGAAGELFF. CDR3 sequence (DNA): TGTGCCAGCAGCTTGGGGGCAGCCGGGGAGCTGTTTTTT.

The gene calls are TRBV3-1 and TRBJ2-7, with a weak D call TRBD2 (7 bases). This CDR3 contains 16 residues. CDR1 is LGHDT, CDR2 YNNKEL, per germline (reference sequence). Trimming removed 3 bases at V and 1 base at J, with 16 bases between. CDR3 DNA: TGTGCCAGCAGCCACCTACAAGGGAGGGGGTCCTACGAGCAGTACTTC. It is translated as CASSHLQGRGSYEQYF.

This clonotype was detected only a few times. The J gene is TRBJ2-5, the V gene TRBV15; no clear D gene. The germline V gene has CDR1 LNHNV and CDR2 YYDKDF (reference sequence). This CDR3 region has 15 residues. The ends were cut back, 4 bases at V and 4 bases at J, with 16 bases in the middle. CDR3 amino acids: CATSKRSQDRETQYF. The CDR3 coding sequence is TGTGCCACCAGCAAACGTTCACAAGATCGAGAGACCCAGTACTTC.